There are many counts of the clone carrying this T cell receptor (beta chain). CDR1 DFQATT and CDR2 SNEGSKA come from the germline V gene (reference sequence). CDR3 size: 16 residues. Trimming removed 6 bases from V and 3 bases from J, with 22 bases in between. TCRdb fed the 5' RACE reads into MiXCR, producing one record per CDR3 protein. Among tens of thousands of distinct CDR3 sequences listed, approximately 10% were seen once. These data are taken from a study of early T cells in non-severe SARS-CoV-2 infection. The specimen was whole blood. The chain recombines TRBV20-1 with TRBJ2-3, with D perhaps being TRBD1 or TRBD2 (5 bases each). This TCR was recovered from an adult who was a healthcare worker with PCR-confirmed SARS-CoV-2 infection or an uninfected control (not recorded which). The CDR3 is CSALSPGTFMTDTQYF. In DNA, the CDR3 is TGCAGTGCCCTTTCTCCCGGGACGTTTATGACAGATACGCAGTATTTT.